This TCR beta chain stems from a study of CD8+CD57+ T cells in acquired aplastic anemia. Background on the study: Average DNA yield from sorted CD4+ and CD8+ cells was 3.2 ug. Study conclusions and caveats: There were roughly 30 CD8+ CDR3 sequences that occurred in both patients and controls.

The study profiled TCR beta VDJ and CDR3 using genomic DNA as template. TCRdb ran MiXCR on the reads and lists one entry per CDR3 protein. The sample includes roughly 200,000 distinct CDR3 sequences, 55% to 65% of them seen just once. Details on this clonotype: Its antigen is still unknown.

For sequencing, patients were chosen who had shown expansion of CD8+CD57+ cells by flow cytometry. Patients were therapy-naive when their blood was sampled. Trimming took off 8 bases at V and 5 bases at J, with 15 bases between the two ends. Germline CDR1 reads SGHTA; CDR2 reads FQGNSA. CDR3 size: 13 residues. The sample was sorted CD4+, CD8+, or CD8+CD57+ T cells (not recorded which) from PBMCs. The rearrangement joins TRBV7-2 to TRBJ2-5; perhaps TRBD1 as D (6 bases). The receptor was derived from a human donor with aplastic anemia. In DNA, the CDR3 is TGTGCCAGCGGGGACAACCTCGGGGAGACCCAGTACTTC. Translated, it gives CASGDNLGETQYF.